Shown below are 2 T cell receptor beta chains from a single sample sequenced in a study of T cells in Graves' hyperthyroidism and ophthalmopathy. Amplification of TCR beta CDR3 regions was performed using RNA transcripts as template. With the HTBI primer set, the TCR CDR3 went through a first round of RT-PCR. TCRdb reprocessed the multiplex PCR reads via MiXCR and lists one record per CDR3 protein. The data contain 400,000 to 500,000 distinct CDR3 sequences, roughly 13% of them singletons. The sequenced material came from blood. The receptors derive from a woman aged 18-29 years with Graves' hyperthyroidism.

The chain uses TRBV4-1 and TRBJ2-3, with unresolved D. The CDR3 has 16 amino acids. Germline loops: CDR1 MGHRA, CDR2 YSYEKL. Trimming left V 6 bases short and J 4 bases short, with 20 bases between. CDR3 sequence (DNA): TGCGCCAGCAGTTATGAGCCGGTACAGTCCGCAGATACGCAGTATTTT. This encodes CASSYEPVQSADTQYF.

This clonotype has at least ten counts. The CDR3 bases are TGTGCCATCAGTGAGGCGGATAGCTCCTACGAGCAGTACTTC. Its protein is CAISEADSSYEQYF. The chain has TRBV10-3 and TRBJ2-7; D not resolved. CDR1 is ENHRY and CDR2 is SYGVKD in the germline V gene. The CDR3 is 14 amino acids. V lost 2 bases to trimming and J lost 0 bases, with 8 bases between them.